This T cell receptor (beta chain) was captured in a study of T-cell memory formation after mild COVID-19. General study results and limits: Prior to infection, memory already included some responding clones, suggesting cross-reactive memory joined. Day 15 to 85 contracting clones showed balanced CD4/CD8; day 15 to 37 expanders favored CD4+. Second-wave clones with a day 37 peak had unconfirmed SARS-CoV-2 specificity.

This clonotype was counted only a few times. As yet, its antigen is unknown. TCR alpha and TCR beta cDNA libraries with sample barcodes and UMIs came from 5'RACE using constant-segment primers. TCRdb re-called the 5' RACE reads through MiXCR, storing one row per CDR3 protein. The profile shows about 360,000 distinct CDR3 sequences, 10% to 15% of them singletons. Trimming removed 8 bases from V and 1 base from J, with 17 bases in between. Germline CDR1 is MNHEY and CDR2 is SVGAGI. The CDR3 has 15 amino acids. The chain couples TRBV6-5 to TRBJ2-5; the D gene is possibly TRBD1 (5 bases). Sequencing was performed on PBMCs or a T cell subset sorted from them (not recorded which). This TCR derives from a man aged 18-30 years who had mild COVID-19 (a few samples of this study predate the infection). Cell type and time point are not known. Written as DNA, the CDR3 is TGTGCCAGCGGCATCCTTGGGGCTACCCAAGAGACCCAGTACTTC. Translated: CASGILGATQETQYF.